These 15 T cell receptor beta chains originate from one sample sequenced in a study of shared clonotypes between healthy human individuals. Assay: immunoSEQ multiplex PCR; the TCRdb copy retains only in-frame clones and omits some. The sample shows about 2.3 million clones, approximately 95% of them seen only once. The sequencing input was naive CD4+ T cells from PBMCs. As to subset: CD45RA+ positively selected. These receptors all stem from a man aged 18 to 29 in good health. Some clones in this sample may be carry-over from other donors' samples.

This clone was seen only once. This chain connects TRBV4-1 to TRBJ2-1, with 13 bases identical to TRBD2. Germline values: CDR1 MGHRA, CDR2 YSYEKL. The CDR3 extends over 20 amino acids. The ends lost 4 bases at V and 4 bases at J; junction bases unmatched: 16. CDR3 amino acids: CASSRSRTSGSMEGYNEQFF. The CDR3 nucleotides read TGCGCCAGCAGCCGCTCTCGGACTAGCGGGAGCATGGAGGGTTACAATGAGCAGTTCTTC.

This clone came up once. The chain carries TRBV11-2 and TRBJ2-1; a possible D gene is TRBD2 (6 bases). Germline V gene data show CDR1 as SGHAT and CDR2 as FQNNGV. The CDR3 extends over 15 amino acids. V shed 4 bases and J shed 1 base, with 11 bases lying between them. The CDR3 DNA reads TGTGCCAGCAGCTCCGCGGGAATTTCCTACAATGAGCAGTTCTTC. Protein sequence: CASSSAGISYNEQFF.

V gene TRBV28 combines with J gene TRBJ2-6, with 8 bases fitting TRBD1. CDR3 length: 17 amino acids. Germline CDR1 is MDHEN and CDR2 is SYDVKM. Trimming took 0 bases from V and 4 from J; bases not matched to a gene: 5. The CDR3 sequence is CASSLWQGAAGANVLTF. The CDR3, as DNA: TGTGCCAGCAGTTTATGGCAGGGGGCAGCAGGGGCCAACGTCCTGACTTTC.

This chain joins TRBV6-5 and TRBJ2-7, with 9 bases fitting TRBD1. This CDR3 is built from 14 residues. V lost 5 bases, J lost 3 bases, and 5 bases stayed unmatched. The V gene's germline CDR1 is MNHEY and CDR2 SVGAGI. This chain's CDR3 is CASSPRDRVYEQYF. The CDR3 DNA follows: TGTGCCAGCAGTCCTCGGGACAGGGTCTACGAGCAGTACTTC.

Regarding this clone: This same CDR3 is encoded by further DNA sequences in the sample. V is TRBV7-3 and J is TRBJ2-7; no definite D call. The CDR3 contains 13 residues. V was pared by 1 base and J by 3 bases, with 7 bases between. CDR1 is SGHTA and CDR2 is FQGTGA in the germline V gene. CDR3 region: CASSLNRDYEQYF. The CDR3 DNA follows: TGTGCCAGCAGCTTAAATCGAGACTACGAGCAGTACTTC.

The V gene is TRBV4-1, the J gene TRBJ1-2; 7 positions agree with TRBD1. CDR1 MGHRA and CDR2 YSYEKL come from the germline V gene. Trimming cost V 2 bases and J 4 bases; bases outside gene matches: 22. The CDR3 totals 20 residues. CDR3 region: CASSQPPSTGWKGLGYGYTF. For the CDR3, the DNA is TGCGCCAGCAGCCAACCACCCTCGACAGGGTGGAAGGGGCTAGGCTATGGCTACACCTTC.

The genes are TRBV28 and TRBJ1-2; D unresolved. CDR1 is MDHEN, CDR2 SYDVKM, per germline. The CDR3 is 14 amino acids. V lost 3 bases to trimming and J lost 4 bases, with 12 bases between them. CDR3 in DNA: TGTGCCAGCAGTTTGGTAGCAGCCTCCTATGGCTACACCTTC. Amino acids: CASSLVAASYGYTF.

The J gene is TRBJ1-5, the V gene TRBV6-5; 7 positions agree with TRBD1. CDR1 and CDR2 from the germline V gene are MNHEY and SVGAGI. CDR3 length equals 15 residues. V dropped 4 bases and J dropped 0; count of bases not matched to a gene: 3. CDR3 DNA sequence: TGTGCCAGCAGTTTTAACAGGGGTAGCAATCAGCCCCAGCATTTT. Translated, it gives CASSFNRGSNQPQHF.

The J gene is TRBJ2-7, the V gene TRBV7-9, with D tentatively TRBD2 (5 bases). CDR1 and CDR2 (germline): SEHNR, FQNEAQ (reference sequence). The CDR3 sequence is 15 residues long. With 3 bases removed from V and 7 bases from J, the gap between germline ends came to 19 bases. The CDR3 nucleotides read TGTGCCAGCAGCTTGGGAGACCCATCTATTTGGGAGCAGTACTTC. It yields the protein CASSLGDPSIWEQYF.

The chain joins TRBV5-6 to TRBJ1-5; 9 nucleotides match TRBD1. The CDR3 runs 14 residues. Germline lookup yields CDR1 SGHDT and CDR2 YYEEEE. Trimming removed 3 bases from V and 8 bases from J; junction bases left unmatched: 6. The CDR3 bases are TGTGCCAGCAGCTCGGGACAGGGAACGGAGCCCCAGCATTTT. It translates to CASSSGQGTEPQHF. Drawing the rest from reference TRBV5-6 and TRBJ1-5, the complete variable domain is DAGVTQSPTHLIKTRGQQVTLRCSPKSGHDTVSWYQQALGQGPQFIFQYYEEEERQRGNFPDRFSGHQFPNYSSELNVNALLLGDSALYLCASSSGQGTEPQHFGDGTRLSIL.

The chain has TRBV28 and TRBJ2-1; maybe TRBD1 (6 bases). Trimming took off 8 bases at V and 0 bases at J, with 14 bases between the two ends. Germline CDR1 reads MDHEN; CDR2 reads SYDVKM. This CDR3 comprises 15 residues. This CDR3 is CASRRDTHSYNEQFF. The DNA of the CDR3 is TGTGCCAGCCGTAGGGACACACACTCCTACAATGAGCAGTTCTTC.

This chain joins TRBV6-5 and TRBJ2-7; 8 nucleotides align to TRBD2. The CDR3 runs 14 residues. With 4 bases clipped from V and 2 bases from J, the junction kept 4 bases outside the gene matches. Germline values: CDR1 MNHEY, CDR2 SVGAGI. The CDR3 loop is CASSLTSGAYEQYF. The CDR3 bases are TGTGCCAGCAGTTTAACTAGCGGAGCCTACGAGCAGTACTTC.

The CDR3 sequence is CASSQEKRRELYEQYF. In DNA, the CDR3 is TGCGCCAGCAGCCAAGAAAAAAGGCGGGAGCTGTACGAGCAGTACTTC. This chain uses TRBV4-1 with TRBJ2-7; 7 bases map to TRBD2. The CDR3 consists of 16 residues. CDR1 is MGHRA and CDR2 is YSYEKL in the germline V gene. With 0 bases clipped from V and 4 bases from J, the junction kept 9 bases outside the gene matches.

The gene calls are TRBV9 and TRBJ1-1; possibly TRBD1 for D (6 bases). Germline CDR1 reads SGDLS; CDR2 reads YYNGEE. This CDR3 has 15 amino acids. Trimming stripped 0 bases from V and 3 bases from J, with 12 bases between. The CDR3 coding sequence is TGTGCCAGCAGCGTAGATCGGGGGCGGGACACTGAAGCTTTCTTT. Residues: CASSVDRGRDTEAFF.

The chain employs TRBV5-1 and TRBJ2-6; D remains unclear. CDR1 and CDR2 (germline): SGHRS, YFSETQ. The CDR3 runs 16 residues. Deletions cut 2 bases from V and 0 bases from J, with 9 bases between. CDR3 sequence: CASSFEAPSGANVLTF. CDR3 nucleotides: TGCGCCAGCAGCTTCGAAGCGCCCTCTGGGGCCAACGTCCTGACTTTC.